This TCR beta chain was retrieved from a study of blood T cell repertoires in COVID-19. About the research overall: From T cells, B-cell-depleted T cells, or PBMCs came the material, which was cDNA or gDNA.

Profiling relied on immunoSEQ multiplex PCR, and the TCRdb table lists in-frame clones only, not all of them. The repertoire holds 150,000 to 200,000 clones, 70% to 85% seen once, with around 6.8% in the top ten. The CDR3 consists of 14 residues. The germline gives CDR1 MGHRA, CDR2 YSYEKL. The V end lost 2 bases, the J end lost 7 bases, and 15 bases lay between the germline ends. This receptor was taken from a human donor in a cohort sampled during active COVID-19. Sequencing was performed on peripheral blood. This chain uses TRBV4-1 with TRBJ2-7, with a weak D call TRBD2 (6 bases). The CDR3 protein is CASSQSSGVGEQYF. In DNA form, the CDR3 reads TGCGCCAGCAGCCAAAGCTCGGGGGTTGGGGAGCAGTACTTC.